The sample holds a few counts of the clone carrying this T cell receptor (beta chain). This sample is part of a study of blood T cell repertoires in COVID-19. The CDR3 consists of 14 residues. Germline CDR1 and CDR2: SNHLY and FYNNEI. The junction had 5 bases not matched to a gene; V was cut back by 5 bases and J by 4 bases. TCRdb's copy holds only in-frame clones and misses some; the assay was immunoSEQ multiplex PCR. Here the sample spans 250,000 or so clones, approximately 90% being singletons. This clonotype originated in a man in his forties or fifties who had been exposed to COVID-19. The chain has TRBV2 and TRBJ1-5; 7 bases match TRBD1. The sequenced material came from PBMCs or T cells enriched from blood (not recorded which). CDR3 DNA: TGTGCCAGCAGTTACGGGACAGTAAATCAGCCCCAGCATTTT. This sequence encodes CASSYGTVNQPQHF.